This TCR beta chain was sequenced in a study of a mutant IDH1 vaccine in newly diagnosed glioma. Study-level information: The earlier regimen, radiotherapy, temozolomide, or both, was most often both.

Time point in this sample: baseline, week 1 (first vaccination visit). The treatment: pre-vaccination baseline after standard-of-care therapy. Generated by immunoSEQ multiplex PCR, the TCRdb table keeps only in-frame clones and is missing some. The sample holds around 33,000 clones, 65% to 80% seen once. The CDR3 length is 10 residues. V lost 5 bases, J lost 8 bases, and 7 bases lay in between. Germline CDR1 reads SQVTM; CDR2 reads ANQGSEA. The material sequenced was peripheral blood mononuclear cells (PBMCs), taken from a glioma patient treated with radiotherapy, temozolomide or both. J is TRBJ2-1 and V is TRBV29-1; D remains ambiguous. The origin of this receptor is a middle-aged man with glioma. Some clones in this sample may be carry-over from other donors' samples. The CDR3 DNA reads as TGCAGCGTTCTTTCGGATGAGCAGTTCTTC. It encodes CSVLSDEQFF.